The subject of this entry is one TCR beta chain. CDR1 is MDHEN, CDR2 SYDVKM, per germline. V lost 3 bases and J lost 4, with 18 bases in between. CDR3 length: 16 amino acids. The sample belongs to a study of T cell changes during pregnancy in multiple sclerosis. Clones were sequenced by immunoSEQ multiplex PCR, and TCRdb holds only the in-frame ones, with some missing. Altogether 40,000 or so clones are present, around 91% being singletons, with the ten largest covering approximately 6.1%. The rearrangement joins TRBV28 to TRBJ1-2; D unresolved. The sequence derives from a female donor with multiple sclerosis, enrolled in a pregnancy study. The sequenced sample was CD8+ T cells from peripheral blood mononuclear cells, obtained in the second trimester of pregnancy. CDR3 sequence reads: CASSFLAAASGYGYTF. CDR3 DNA sequence: TGTGCCAGCAGTTTCTTGGCCGCTGCCTCGGGCTATGGCTACACCTTC.